These 29 T cell receptor beta chains came from one sample sequenced in a study of PD-1 blockade in classical Hodgkin lymphoma (dated by TCRdb to 2018 to 2020). Library generation was performed with the immunoSEQ multiplex PCR assay. The table was pulled from immuneACCESS by TCRdb, which kept in-frame rearrangements only. Such tables lose some clones; where checked, under half of the loss comes from unresolved V genes, and the rest has no known cause. This sample is represented by about 72,000 clones; about 92% of them were singletons. In total, the top ten clones hold under 9.5% of the sample. The time point label on this specimen signifies: cycle 1 day 1 (C1D1), immediately before nivolumab initiation. All trial patients had relapsed after autologous stem cell transplantation, with cohorts A, B and C differing in prior brentuximab vedotin exposure. The source was peripheral blood mononuclear cells (PBMCs), collected at baseline. The receptors originated from a human donor with classical Hodgkin lymphoma.

The V gene is TRBV30, the J gene TRBJ2-1; D is unclear. This CDR3 comprises 16 residues. Trimming shortened V by 2 bases and J by 10 bases, and 24 bases separated the two germline ends. CDR1 GTSNPN and CDR2 SVGIG come from the germline V gene (reference sequence). The DNA for the CDR3 is TGTGCCTGGAGTCCCCCCCAATTCCCCGTCTTCTCGGAGCAGTTCTTC. This gives the protein CAWSPPQFPVFSEQFF.

This clone was observed a single time. This chain connects TRBV2 to TRBJ2-5; no firm D call. The CDR3 length is 13 residues. Germline V gene data show CDR1 as SNHLY and CDR2 as FYNNEI. Trimming cost V 0 bases and J 2 bases, with 4 bases left between them. This CDR3 reads CASSEAGQETQYF. The DNA of the CDR3 is TGTGCCAGCAGTGAAGCAGGACAAGAGACCCAGTACTTC.

This chain connects TRBV5-4 to TRBJ1-3; D remains unclear. V lost 4 bases to trimming and J lost 0 bases, with 11 bases between them. From germline, CDR1 is SGHNT and CDR2 YYREEE (reference sequence). This CDR3 is 15 amino acids long. The CDR3 coding sequence is TGTGCCAGCAGCGAAGAGCGCCTCTCTGGAAACACCATATATTTT. Translated: CASSEERLSGNTIYF.

The V and J genes are TRBV18 and TRBJ2-1, with 7 bases lining up with TRBD1. The CDR3 has 15 amino acids. The germline gives CDR1 KGHSH, CDR2 LQKENI. V shed 2 bases, J shed 6 bases, and the junction held 7 bases outside the gene matches. The CDR3 nucleotides read TGTGCCAGCTCACCAGGGACAGAGTCGGGCAATGAGCAGTTCTTC. Protein: CASSPGTESGNEQFF.

The chain carries TRBV5-1 and TRBJ1-6; TRBD1 is a possible D gene (6 bases). Germline CDR1 is SGHRS and CDR2 is YFSETQ. V was clipped by 5 bases and J by 8 bases, with 14 bases between them. The CDR3 spans 14 residues. In nucleotides, the CDR3 is TGCGCCAGCAGTCGGGGGCCTCGGGATTCACCCCTCCACTTT. Amino acids: CASSRGPRDSPLHF.

This chain joins TRBV28 and TRBJ2-7; weak D call: TRBD2 (6 bases). Germline assignment: CDR1 MDHEN and CDR2 SYDVKM. The CDR3 extends over 14 amino acids. The V gene lost 2 bases and the J gene lost 6 bases, with 14 bases spanning the gap. The CDR3 bases are TGTGCCAGCAGTTTAGGTCTATTCGGGAGCGAGCAGTACTTC. It codes for CASSLGLFGSEQYF.

This chain connects TRBV7-9 to TRBJ2-1; 8 nucleotides agree with TRBD1. Germline V gene lookup returns CDR1 SEHNR and CDR2 FQNEAQ (reference sequence). The length of the CDR3 is 15 residues. V shed 7 bases and J 9 bases; nucleotides not matched to a gene: 14. In DNA, the CDR3 is TGTGCCAGCACCACACAGGGGGAGAGGTACGCTGAGCAGTTCTTC. It specifies CASTTQGERYAEQFF.

This sequence joins TRBV4-2 and TRBJ2-3; D gene uncertain. This CDR3 has 12 residues. CDR1 and CDR2 from the germline V gene are LGHNA and YNFKEQ. With 0 bases removed from V and 8 bases from J, the gap between germline ends came to 6 bases. CDR3 DNA sequence: TGTGCCAGCAGCCAAGACCTGGGTACGCAGTATTTT. It yields the protein CASSQDLGTQYF.

This clone was detected once. This chain joins TRBV27 and TRBJ1-1; no definite D call. Between the trimmed V and J ends, which lost 2 bases and 3 bases, there was a span of 7 bases. This CDR3 is 13 amino acids long. The V gene's germline CDR1 is MNHEY and CDR2 SMNVEV (reference sequence). The CDR3 loop reads CASSLKRDTEAFF. The CDR3, as DNA: TGTGCCAGCAGTTTAAAGAGGGACACTGAAGCTTTCTTT.

The rearrangement links TRBV18 to TRBJ2-7, with 7 bases fitting TRBD1. Germline V gene lookup returns CDR1 KGHSH and CDR2 LQKENI. J lost 3 bases, V lost 3 bases, and 2 bases had no gene match. This CDR3 has 13 amino acids. The CDR3 spells CASSPGQHYEQYF. In nucleotides, the CDR3 is TGTGCCAGCTCACCGGGACAGCACTACGAGCAGTACTTC.

Turning to this clone: The junction shows a germline mismatch at one end, possibly a read error. The rearrangement links TRBV11-2 to TRBJ2-7; 7 nucleotides agree with TRBD2. CDR3 length: 14 residues. Germline loops: CDR1 SGHAT, CDR2 FQNNGV. For the CDR3, the DNA is TGTGCCAGCACCTTAACGGGGGGATTCTACGAGCAGTACTTC. Protein: CASTLTGGFYEQYF.

The chain is built from TRBV7-9 and TRBJ2-3; a possible D gene is TRBD1 (5 bases). Germline-derived CDR1 and CDR2 are SEHNR and FQNEAQ (reference sequence). This CDR3 comprises 14 residues. With 5 bases removed from V and 6 bases from J, the gap between germline ends came to 15 bases. The CDR3 sequence: CASSLDTATDTQYF. DNA for the CDR3: TGTGCCAGCAGCCTGGACACGGCTACTGATACGCAGTATTTT.

This chain connects TRBV7-2 to TRBJ2-7; 7 bases match TRBD1. The ends lost 5 bases at V and 3 bases at J; junction bases unmatched: 4. This CDR3 spans 13 amino acids. Germline V gives CDR1 SGHTA, CDR2 FQGNSA. The CDR3: CASSRGQNYEQYF. CDR3 DNA sequence: TGTGCCAGCAGCCGGGGACAGAACTACGAGCAGTACTTC.

The chain employs TRBV10-3 and TRBJ1-1; no clear D gene. V was trimmed by 2 bases and J by 4 bases, leaving 8 bases between them. The CDR3 loop spans 13 amino acids. Germline CDR1 ENHRY, CDR2 SYGVKD. CDR3 sequence (DNA): TGTGCCATCAGTGAGGAGGGTATCACTGAAGCTTTCTTT. This translates into CAISEEGITEAFF.

This clone was seen only a few times. The sample has other DNA sequences that encode this CDR3 too. This chain joins TRBV7-8 and TRBJ2-5; 10 positions agree with TRBD2. The CDR3 consists of 17 residues. V lost 0 bases, J lost 2 bases, and 6 bases stayed unmatched. Germline CDR1 and CDR2: SGHVS and FQNEAQ. CDR3 coding DNA: TGTGCCAGCAGCTTAGCCGGTCTAGCGGGGGTTCAAGAGACCCAGTACTTC. The encoded protein is CASSLAGLAGVQETQYF.

The rearrangement uses TRBV30 and TRBJ1-2; 8 bases line up with TRBD1. J lost 4 bases, V lost 2 bases, and 6 bases had no gene match. There are 14 residues in the CDR3. Germline CDR1 is GTSNPN and CDR2 is SVGIG (reference sequence). The CDR3 coding sequence is TGTGCCTGGAGTCTAAGCAGGGGGCCCTATGGCTACACCTTC. Protein: CAWSLSRGPYGYTF.

The chain recombines TRBV4-3 with TRBJ1-1; D call uncertain. The CDR3 loop spans 20 amino acids. The V end lost 1 base, the J end lost 0 bases, and 24 bases lay between the germline ends. Germline lookup yields CDR1 LGHNA and CDR2 YSLEER. In DNA form, the CDR3 reads TGCGCCAGCAGCCAAGGTTTTCTCGCGGCGCTCAATGGCATGAACACTGAAGCTTTCTTT. Its translation is CASSQGFLAALNGMNTEAFF.

This chain uses TRBV18 with TRBJ2-5; D is possibly TRBD1 (6 bases). Germline V CDR1 and CDR2: KGHSH, LQKENI. With 3 bases removed from V and 1 base from J, the gap between germline ends came to 12 bases. The CDR3 consists of 15 residues. CDR3 amino acids: CASSPLNRVQETQYF. The CDR3 DNA reads TGTGCCAGCTCACCCCTAAACAGGGTCCAAGAGACCCAGTACTTC.

The chain has TRBV4-1 and TRBJ1-5; D call uncertain. The CDR3 is 13 amino acids. Per germline, CDR1 MGHRA and CDR2 YSYEKL. Trimming took off 0 bases at V and 7 bases at J, with 7 bases between the two ends. CDR3: CASSQDYFQPQHF. The CDR3 DNA follows: TGCGCCAGCAGCCAAGACTATTTCCAGCCCCAGCATTTT.

The J gene is TRBJ2-1, the V gene TRBV5-1; D unresolved. The germline V gene has CDR1 SGHRS and CDR2 YFSETQ. V was clipped by 0 bases and J by 2 bases, with 9 bases between them. The CDR3 is 15 residues long. CDR3 sequence reads: CASSLAQSPYNEQFF. The DNA of the CDR3 is TGCGCCAGCAGCTTGGCCCAGTCCCCCTACAATGAGCAGTTCTTC. Using reference TRBV5-1 and TRBJ2-1 for the parts outside the CDR3, the full variable domain is KAGVTQTPRYLIKTRGQQVTLSCSPISGHRSVSWYQQTPGQGLQFLFEYFSETQRNKGNFPGRFSGRQFSNSRSEMNVSTLELGDSALYLCASSLAQSPYNEQFFGPGTRLTVL.

This clone was recorded only once. The chain employs TRBV5-8 and TRBJ2-2; D uncertain. CDR3 size: 16 residues. Trimming removed 4 bases from V and 5 bases from J, with 18 bases in between. Germline CDR1 is SGHTS and CDR2 is YDEGEE. The CDR3 loop is CASSHFPRLGTGELFF. The CDR3 nucleotides are TGTGCCAGCAGCCATTTCCCCCGACTTGGAACCGGGGAGCTGTTTTTT.

The chain recombines TRBV21-1 with TRBJ2-3; whether TRBD1, the table's D call, matches the DNA was not checked. TRBV21-1 is reported as a pseudogene. The CDR3 runs 19 residues. This CDR3 is CASSSTTTGTGGGTDTQYF. The DNA of the CDR3 is TGTGCCAGCAGCAGCACAACAACCGGGACAGGGGGCGGCACAGATACGCAGTATTTT.

The chain has TRBV21-1 and TRBJ2-3; the table's D call of TRBD2 was not tested on the DNA. TRBV21-1 is listed as a pseudogene. There are 13 residues in the CDR3. This chain's CDR3 is CASSTEGLLTQYF. CDR3 nucleotide sequence: TGTGCCAGCAGCACGGAGGGGTTGCTTACGCAGTATTTT.

This chain uses TRBV4-3 with TRBJ2-7; the D is unclear. CDR1 LGHNA and CDR2 YSLEER come from the germline V gene. Trimming took off 0 bases at V and 3 bases at J, with 6 bases between the two ends. The CDR3 has 13 amino acids. The CDR3 region is CASSQDYGYEQYF. The CDR3 bases are TGCGCCAGCAGCCAAGATTACGGCTACGAGCAGTACTTC.

CDR3 region: CASSSPGTAADTQYF. The CDR3 coding sequence is TGTGCCAGCAGCTCCCCCGGGACAGCCGCGGATACGCAGTATTTT. The chain uses TRBV7-2 and TRBJ2-3; 7 bases match TRBD1. Trimming cost V 4 bases and J 6 bases; bases outside gene matches: 10. The CDR3 is 15 residues long. The germline V gene has CDR1 SGHTA and CDR2 FQGNSA.

V gene TRBV9 combines with J gene TRBJ2-7, with 8 nucleotides matching TRBD1. J lost 2 bases, V lost 3 bases, and 4 bases had no gene match. The CDR3 consists of 14 residues. Germline-derived CDR1 and CDR2 are SGDLS and YYNGEE. CDR3 nucleotide sequence: TGTGCCAGCAGCGACGGGACAGGCCCCTACGAGCAGTACTTC. This sequence encodes CASSDGTGPYEQYF.

CDR3 residues: CASSVETAPNEKLFF. The CDR3 DNA reads TGTGCCAGCAGCGTAGAAACAGCTCCTAATGAAAAACTGTTTTTT. The chain joins TRBV9 to TRBJ1-4; D is unresolved. Germline CDR1 is SGDLS and CDR2 is YYNGEE. CDR3 size: 15 residues. V was shortened by 0 bases and J by 3 bases, with 9 bases between the two germline ends.

The chain combines TRBV28 with TRBJ2-5; 7 nucleotides align to TRBD2. The DNA matches TRBJ2-7 better at its end, which makes the J call doubtful. Per germline, CDR1 MDHEN and CDR2 SYDVKM. This CDR3 is 18 amino acids long. CDR3 bases: TGTGCCAGCACCCTCGCGATAACGGGTAGCGGGCTCACCTACGAGCAGTACTTC. This gives the protein CASTLAITGSGLTYEQYF.

This chain links TRBV28 with TRBJ2-7, with TRBD2 matching over 13 bases. Germline V gene data show CDR1 as MDHEN and CDR2 as SYDVKM. V dropped 6 bases and J dropped 0; count of bases not matched to a gene: 5. The CDR3 spans 16 residues. For the CDR3, the DNA is TGTGCCAGCAGGGGACTAGCGGGGACGCCCTCCTACGAGCAGTACTTC. Amino acid sequence: CASRGLAGTPSYEQYF.